This T cell receptor beta chain was observed in a study of T-cell reconstitution after alpha-beta-depleted transplantation in children. General observations from the study: Elevated TCRbeta diversity at day 60 was traced, in some patients, to surviving recipient T cells and thymic progenitors. Expanded clones from the graft, numbering several hundred, reportedly supplied alpha-beta T cells about two months after transplant. Hyperexpanded clones declined; after one year, newly produced T cells mostly supplied diversity.

Preparation of the TCRbeta library involved a method that used unique molecular identifiers. TCRdb used MiXCR to reprocess the PCR reads, holding one entry per CDR3 protein. This sample yields 440,000 or so distinct CDR3 sequences, of which 43% are seen a single time; 27% belongs to the top ten. For this clonotype: The antigen is not known.

Unmatched junction bases numbered 4, after V lost 2 bases and J lost 6 bases. Germline-derived CDR1 and CDR2 are SQVTM and ANQGSEA. CDR3 size: 13 residues. The TCR was taken from a girl aged 2-10 years with aplastic anemia, due to receive a stem cell transplant. The chain joins TRBV29-1 to TRBJ2-3, with 8 nucleotides matching TRBD1. Sequencing was performed on PBMCs, taken before TCRalphabeta/CD19-depleted stem cell transplant. The CDR3 DNA sequence: TGCAGCGTTGAACAGGGGGCGGGGGATACGCAGTATTTT. Its translation: CSVEQGAGDTQYF.